This entry lists 30 T cell receptor beta chains sequenced from one sample in a study of T-cell memory formation after mild COVID-19. TCRdb re-called the 5' RACE reads through MiXCR, storing one row per CDR3 protein. The sample shows approximately 350,000 distinct CDR3 sequences, 13% to 15% of them seen only once. Sequenced material: PBMCs or a T cell subset sorted from them (not recorded which). The receptors were gathered from a young man who had mild COVID-19 (a few samples of this study predate the infection). Cell type and time point are not known.

This clonotype turned up a few times. The rearrangement uses TRBV25-1 and TRBJ1-2, with 9 positions matching TRBD1. The J segment lost 8 bases and the V segment lost 5 bases, leaving 12 bases of the junction unmatched. Germline values: CDR1 MGHDK, CDR2 SYGVNS. This CDR3 contains 15 residues. The CDR3 nucleotides are TGTGCCAGCAGTCCCCGGGACAGGGATATTCAGGGCTACACCTTC. Protein product: CASSPRDRDIQGYTF.

This clonotype showed up just a few times. V and J are TRBV15 and TRBJ1-1; D not resolved. Germline loops: CDR1 LNHNV, CDR2 YYDKDF (reference sequence). Trimming removed 5 bases at V and 0 bases at J, with 7 bases between. This CDR3 is built from 13 residues. CDR3 in amino acids: CATSSEMNTEAFF. For the CDR3, the DNA is TGTGCCACCAGCTCGGAGATGAACACTGAAGCTTTCTTT.

The rearrangement joins TRBV6-2 or TRBV6-3 to TRBJ2-7; D is ambiguous. Germline CDR1 and CDR2: MNHEY and SVGEGT. V was shortened by 5 bases and J by 1 base, with 9 bases between the two germline ends. The CDR3 extends over 13 amino acids. The CDR3 region is CASSDQVSYEQYV. The DNA of the CDR3 is TGTGCCAGCAGTGATCAGGTTTCCTACGAGCAGTACGTC.

The chain employs TRBV11-2 and TRBJ2-5; perhaps TRBD2 as D (5 bases). The CDR3 is 14 residues long. The germline V and J ends were trimmed by 3 bases and 0 bases, with 8 bases remaining between them. CDR1 is SGHAT and CDR2 is FQNNGV in the germline V gene. For the CDR3, the DNA is TGTGCCAGCAGCTTTTGGACTCACCAAGAGACCCAGTACTTC. Its protein product is CASSFWTHQETQYF.

This chain joins TRBV4-1 and TRBJ1-6, with 10 bases aligning to TRBD1. The V and J ends lost 3 bases and 8 bases, in that order; junction bases with no gene match: 10. Germline assignment: CDR1 MGHRA and CDR2 YSYEKL. CDR3 size: 17 residues. The CDR3 DNA reads as TGCGCCAGCAGCCAGCGCTCCGGGACAGGGGTAGATTCACCCCTCCACTTT. Amino acids: CASSQRSGTGVDSPLHF.

The chain employs TRBV20-1 and TRBJ1-5; 7 positions agree with TRBD1. V lost 1 base, J lost 0 bases, and 3 bases stayed unmatched. The CDR3 loop spans 15 amino acids. The germline gives CDR1 DFQATT, CDR2 SNEGSKA (reference sequence). The CDR3 DNA reads as TGCAGTGCTAGAGGACAGGGATATAGCAATCAGCCCCAGCATTTT. Translated, it gives CSARGQGYSNQPQHF.

The table lists this clonotype with a few counts. The chain is built from TRBV29-1 and TRBJ1-4; a weak D match, TRBD1 (5 bases). V was cut by 6 bases and J by 8 bases, with 10 bases left in between. Germline assignment: CDR1 SQVTM and CDR2 ANQGSEA. This CDR3 comprises 11 residues. This chain's CDR3 is CSVAWGEKLFF. The CDR3 DNA reads as TGCAGCGTCGCCTGGGGGGAAAAACTGTTTTTT.

This clonotype was counted a few times. This chain connects TRBV11-2 to TRBJ2-5, with TRBD2 identical over 16 bases. The CDR3 consists of 16 residues. CDR1 and CDR2 (germline): SGHAT, FQNNGV. The J segment lost 5 bases and the V segment lost 5 bases, leaving 5 bases of the junction unmatched. Written as DNA, the CDR3 is TGTGCCAGCAGCGGGACTAGCGGGGGGGCCCGGGAGACCCAGTACTTC. This translates into CASSGTSGGARETQYF.

The gene calls are TRBV5-1 and TRBJ2-7, with D maybe TRBD1 (6 bases). The CDR3 is made up of 13 amino acids. V dropped 1 base and J dropped 5 bases, with 10 bases sitting between them. Germline values: CDR1 SGHRS, CDR2 YFSETQ. The chain's CDR3 is CASSLTGTNEQYV. DNA for the CDR3: TGCGCCAGCAGCTTGACAGGGACAAACGAGCAGTACGTC.

V is TRBV3-1 and J is TRBJ2-7; 8 nucleotides agree with TRBD1. After removal of 0 bases from V and 6 bases from J, the junction contained 10 bases not matched to a gene. CDR3 size: 16 residues. The germline V gene encodes CDR1 LGHDT and CDR2 YNNKEL (reference sequence). The CDR3 spells CASSQDRGPQRSEQYF. CDR3 bases: TGTGCCAGCAGCCAAGACAGGGGGCCTCAGCGCAGCGAGCAGTACTTC.

This clonotype was seen a handful of times. The rearrangement uses TRBV7-6 and TRBJ2-1; D is unresolved. V lost 5 bases and J lost 9, with 14 bases in between. Germline CDR1 and CDR2: SGHVS and FNYEAQ. This CDR3 region has 13 residues. The chain's CDR3 is CASSPRAVGEQFF. CDR3 bases: TGTGCCAGCAGCCCCCGGGCAGTCGGTGAGCAGTTCTTC.

The gene calls are TRBV7-2 and TRBJ2-1; D not resolved. CDR1 is SGHTA, CDR2 FQGNSA, per germline. The CDR3 has 13 amino acids. The V end was cut by 3 bases, the J end by 5 bases, with 8 bases between. In DNA, the CDR3 is TGTGCCAGCAGCTTTGCAGGCCACAATGAGCAGTTCTTC. This codes for CASSFAGHNEQFF. Variable domain in full (rest from reference TRBV7-2 and TRBJ2-1): GAGVSQSPSNKVTEKGKDVELRCDPISGHTALYWYRQSLGQGLEFLIYFQGNSAPDKSGLPSDRFSAERTGGSVSTLTIQRTQQEDSAVYLCASSFAGHNEQFFGPGTRLTVL.

The chain joins TRBV21-1 to TRBJ2-1; the table names TRBD1, a call not compared with the DNA. TRBV21-1 is a known pseudogene. This CDR3 is 15 amino acids long. The CDR3 region is CASSKVGGPGNEQFF. The CDR3 nucleotides are TGTGCCAGCAGCAAAGTGGGGGGTCCGGGGAATGAGCAGTTCTTC.

This clonotype showed up many times. V is TRBV7-8 and J is TRBJ2-7, with TRBD1 as a possible D gene (6 bases). Trimming stripped 8 bases from V and 2 bases from J, with 10 bases between. Germline V gene data show CDR1 as SGHVS and CDR2 as FQNEAQ. The CDR3 totals 12 residues. This chain's CDR3 is CASPKGAYEQYV. In DNA form, the CDR3 reads TGTGCCAGCCCTAAGGGGGCCTACGAGCAGTACGTC.

The table lists this clonotype with a few counts. V is TRBV9 and J is TRBJ1-5; D remains ambiguous. CDR3 length: 15 amino acids. Trimming removed 0 bases at V and 3 bases at J, with 10 bases between. Germline V CDR1 and CDR2: SGDLS, YYNGEE. This CDR3 reads CASSVGDQVNQPQHF. CDR3 nucleotides: TGTGCCAGCAGCGTAGGCGACCAGGTCAATCAGCCCCAGCATTTT.

This rearrangement joins TRBV12-3 or TRBV12-4 to TRBJ2-2; either TRBD1 or TRBD2 may fit D (5 bases each). The CDR3 covers 16 residues. Trimming left V 1 base short and J 4 bases short, with 13 bases between. CDR3 in amino acids: CASSLGGTLLTGELFF. The CDR3 coding sequence is TGTGCCAGCAGTTTAGGTGGGACCTTACTCACCGGGGAGCTGTTTTTT.

The chain recombines TRBV10-3 with TRBJ1-3; possibly TRBD1 for D (5 bases). Trimming cost V 1 base and J 3 bases, with 10 bases left between them. Germline V CDR1 and CDR2: ENHRY, SYGVKD. The CDR3 loop spans 15 amino acids. The CDR3 coding sequence is TGTGCCATCAGTGAGTTTGGGCAGGGTGGAAACACCATATATTTT. Protein product: CAISEFGQGGNTIYF.

This clonotype has only a few counts. At one of its ends the junction is not consistent with the germline gene, which may arise from a read error. The gene calls are TRBV30 and TRBJ2-7; D gene ambiguous. Germline lookup yields CDR1 GTSNPN and CDR2 SVGIG (reference sequence). There are 11 residues in the CDR3. As DNA, the CDR3 is TGTGCCTGGAGTGTCGCCGGGCCCACGAACTTC. This gives the protein CAWSVAGPTNF.

The V call is TRBV24-1, the J call TRBJ2-2; TRBD2 matches 10 bases. The germline CDR1 and CDR2 sequences are KGHDR and SFDVKD. The CDR3 length is 16 residues. With V trimmed by 7 bases and J by 0 bases, 4 bases remained unmatched. This chain's CDR3 is CATSLAGATNTGELFF. For the CDR3, the DNA is TGTGCCACCAGCCTAGCGGGGGCCACGAACACCGGGGAGCTGTTTTTT.

This clonotype was picked up a small number of times. Here the CDR3 DNA reads TGTGCCAGCAACAGGATCTATGGCTACACCTTC. Protein sequence: CASNRIYGYTF. The gene calls are TRBV7-9 and TRBJ1-2; perhaps TRBD1 as D (5 bases). CDR3 length: 11 residues. V shed 7 bases and J shed 4 bases, with 7 bases lying between them. CDR1 is SEHNR and CDR2 is FQNEAQ in the germline V gene (reference sequence).

J is TRBJ2-7 and V is TRBV2; D gene uncertain. Between the trimmed V and J ends, which lost 4 bases and 0 bases, there was a span of 7 bases. In germline, CDR1 is SNHLY, CDR2 FYNNEI. CDR3 size: 13 residues. Written as DNA, the CDR3 is TGTGCCAGCAGTGGAGGCGGCTCCTACGAGCAGTACGTC. Protein product: CASSGGGSYEQYV.

In this sample, this clonotype turned up once. J is TRBJ2-5 and V is TRBV7-2; a possible D gene is TRBD1 (6 bases). The V and J ends lost 3 bases and 7 bases respectively, with 21 bases between them. CDR1 and CDR2 from the germline V gene are SGHTA and FQGNSA. CDR3 length equals 16 residues. The CDR3 DNA sequence: TGTGCCAGCAGCTTGACAGGCGGGCGGGCCCCCGGGACCCAGTACTTC. Translation gives CASSLTGGRAPGTQYF. Supplemented by reference TRBV7-2 and TRBJ2-5, the full variable domain reads GAGVSQSPSNKVTEKGKDVELRCDPISGHTALYWYRQSLGQGLEFLIYFQGNSAPDKSGLPSDRFSAERTGGSVSTLTIQRTQQEDSAVYLCASSLTGGRAPGTQYFGPGTRLLVL.

This clonotype was seen only a few times. The genes are TRBV20-1 and TRBJ1-2; no definite D call. With 3 bases removed from V and 3 bases from J, the gap between germline ends came to 2 bases. The germline V gene encodes CDR1 DFQATT and CDR2 SNEGSKA (reference sequence). There are 10 residues in the CDR3. The CDR3 protein is CSARDYGYTF. CDR3 sequence (DNA): TGCAGTGCTAGGGACTATGGCTACACCTTC.

The CDR3 loop is CASSDPGQGKNQPQHF. The DNA for the CDR3 is TGTGCCAGCAGTGATCCGGGACAGGGCAAGAATCAGCCCCAGCATTTT. The chain recombines TRBV6-1 with TRBJ1-5, with 9 nucleotides matching TRBD1. Germline V CDR1 and CDR2: MNHNS, SASEGT. Trimming removed 3 bases from V and 4 bases from J; junction bases left unmatched: 7. The CDR3 covers 16 residues.

This clonotype was counted between two and nine times. The V gene is TRBV10-3, the J gene TRBJ2-3; D tentatively reads TRBD1 or TRBD2 (5 bases each). Per the germline V gene, CDR1 is ENHRY and CDR2 is SYGVKD. The CDR3 sequence is 17 residues long. Trimming pared 4 bases from V and 1 base from J, leaving 18 bases between. In DNA, the CDR3 is TGTGCCATCAGTGTGTTAAACCCGGGACGGGGCACAGATACGCAGTATTTT. Its protein is CAISVLNPGRGTDTQYF.

This CDR3 reads CSATDRGPLDSPLHF. In nucleotides, the CDR3 is TGCAGTGCGACCGACAGGGGCCCCTTGGATTCACCCCTCCACTTT. The genes are TRBV20-1 and TRBJ1-6; the match to TRBD1 covers 8 bases. The CDR3 spans 15 residues. Germline CDR1 reads DFQATT; CDR2 reads SNEGSKA (reference sequence). V trimming: 6 bases; J trimming: 8 bases; junction bases outside the gene matches: 12.

The chain couples TRBV7-2 to TRBJ2-1; 9 nucleotides agree with TRBD2. Losses at the gene ends were 6 bases for V and 7 bases for J; bases not matched to a gene: 10. Germline V gene data show CDR1 as SGHTA and CDR2 as FQGNSA. The CDR3 is 15 amino acids. The CDR3 is CASRAPPTSGNEQFF. In DNA form, the CDR3 reads TGTGCCAGCAGGGCCCCCCCGACTAGCGGAAATGAGCAGTTCTTC.

Remarks on this clonotype: At one end, the junction sequence differs from germline, possibly due to a read error. CDR3 amino acids: CASSSPNNEQLF. The CDR3 nucleotides are TGTGCCAGCAGCTCGCCAAACAATGAGCAGTTATTC. The rearrangement links TRBV7-2 to TRBJ2-1; no firm D call. The CDR3 has 12 amino acids. In germline, CDR1 is SGHTA, CDR2 FQGNSA.

The rearrangement links TRBV7-9 to TRBJ2-2; 10 bases line up with TRBD2. With V trimmed by 7 bases and J by 6 bases, 5 bases remained unmatched. Germline loops: CDR1 SEHNR, CDR2 FQNEAQ (reference sequence). CDR3 size: 14 residues. The CDR3 coding sequence is TGTGCCAGCAACCTGGGACTAGCGCCCGGGGAGCTGTTTTTT. This gives the protein CASNLGLAPGELFF.

This chain uses TRBV12-3 or TRBV12-4 with TRBJ2-2, with D possibly TRBD2 on 5 matching bases. The CDR3 sequence is 12 residues long. With 6 bases removed from V and 6 bases from J, the gap between germline ends came to 8 bases. CDR3 protein: CASSRGPGELFF. The DNA of the CDR3 is TGTGCCAGCAGCCGAGGGCCCGGGGAGCTGTTTTTT.